This TCR beta chain appears in the sequencing data of a study of blood T cell repertoires in COVID-19 (TCRdb year 2020). Background for the entire study: Samples from collaborators originated in the United States, Italy and Spain and spanned both the acute and convalescent phases of COVID-19. The samples were drawn from two sources: the first 160 participants of the ongoing ImmuneRACE study, and 1,000 to 1,500 subjects contributed by 6 global collaborators. Where HLA class I and class II types were available, the types were taken from metadata supplied by the sample provider, not from assay-based typing. The dataset comprised deeply sampled blood TCRbeta repertoires from subjects exposed to, actively infected with, or recovered from COVID-19. The material from the prospective study consisted of cDNA or gDNA derived from T cells, B-cell-depleted T cells, or PBMCs. A freely available public database, intended as a resource for researchers studying the immune response to SARS-CoV-2, is where the repertoires were released. Sample metadata almost always included a de-identified subject ID, COVID-19 status, age in years and sex. Overall study outcomes, separate from this receptor: How much clinical and demographic metadata was included differed by source and by participant, and the metadata was provided uncurated.

Collaborating institutions collected whole blood in K2EDTA tubes following their own protocols. For TCRbeta analysis, collaborators shipped samples in one of three forms: frozen whole blood, isolated PBMCs, or DNA extracted from either of those sample types. Points on this clone: Its antigen specificity is not known. No base quality information exists; no much larger clone differs at one position. Other DNA sequences in this sample translate to the same CDR3.

TCRbeta CDR3 regions were amplified from genomic DNA by means of the immunoSEQ Assay, a bias-controlled multiplex PCR. Processing in the source paper ran as follows. The number of nucleated cells in each sample was estimated by amplification of reference gene primers within the assay. To quantify the absolute abundance of each unique TCRbeta CDR3 rearrangement, sequence reads were collapsed and filtered. Productive Simpson clonality was computed per sample as the square root of Simpson's diversity index over productive rearrangements. Imported from immuneACCESS, the table was reduced by TCRdb to in-frame sequences with V and J called. These copies leave out some clones; in studies compared against another copy, an unresolved V gene accounts for under half, and the cause of the remainder is not known. V, J and clone size were drawn from that table, and D and trimming were deduced from the DNA. The sample contains around 130,000 clones, roughly four fifths of them found a single time. The ten top clones hold approximately 10% of the sample.

This clonotype was obtained from a human donor in a cohort sampled during active COVID-19. The sequenced sample consisted of peripheral blood.

This receptor carries the CDR3 CASSLLAGYEQYF. The nucleotides read TGTGCCAGCAGCTTGCTGGCAGGCTACGAGCAGTACTTC. Recombination connected TRBV5-6 to TRBJ2-7; no D gene is confidently identified. The CDR3 spans 13 residues, from the cysteine through the phenylalanine. Only the CDR3 region is kept as DNA, spanning 39 bases read in frame from base 1. The germline V gene sets CDR1 to SGHDT and CDR2 to YYEEEE. The germline ends are 8 bases apart after V is trimmed by 1 base and J by 3 bases.